The clone carrying this TCR beta chain was detected ten times or more. The target antigen is unknown. These data are taken from a study of neurological immune-mediated disorders. General study results and limits: TCR-beta repertoires seemed private in all groups, with no expanded CDR3 amino acid sequences shared.

Time point described: longitudinal time-point 2. Unsorted libraries were generated from 2 million PBMCs held at -80 degrees C. Sequencing runs each generated in excess of 170 million TCR-beta sequences derived from 15-18 subjects. TCRdb passed the 5' RACE reads through MiXCR, listing each CDR3 protein once. This table has some 30,000 distinct CDR3 sequences, about 13% appearing once. Material: PBMCs. The sequence was collected from a woman aged 40 to 50 in good health.

For the CDR3, the DNA is TGTGCCAGCAATCCGGGACTACACCAAGAGACCCAGTACTTC. It specifies CASNPGLHQETQYF. The V and J genes are TRBV6-2 or TRBV6-3 and TRBJ2-5; 7 bases match TRBD2. This CDR3 is built from 14 residues. The V gene end was trimmed by 7 bases and the J gene end by 0 bases; junction bases not matched to a gene: 5. Germline CDR1 MNHEY, CDR2 SVGEGT.